This TCR beta chain was obtained from a study of T-cell reconstitution after alpha-beta-depleted transplantation in children. The library targeted TCRbeta and was prepared with unique molecular identifiers. TCRdb re-analysed the PCR reads in MiXCR, keeping a single row per CDR3 protein. Seen here are 580,000 or so distinct CDR3 sequences, 23% observed once, and the top ten hold 13% to 15%. Germline CDR1 reads SGHTA; CDR2 reads FQGNSA. There are 14 residues in the CDR3. V lost 1 base and J 7 bases, leaving 13 bases between the germline ends. Only a few counts were recorded for this clonotype. As yet, its antigen is unknown. Whole-study results and caveats: Newly produced T cells mostly provided counts and TCRbeta diversity after one year, as hyperexpanded clones declined. The origin of alpha-beta T cells about two months after transplant was reportedly several hundred expanded graft clones.

The input for sequencing was PBMCs, mostly from graft donor cells, taken 360 days after TCRalphabeta/CD19-depleted stem cell transplant. The V gene is TRBV7-2, the J gene TRBJ1-1; D may be TRBD1 (5 bases). The source is a boy younger than two who had a stem cell transplant for acute myeloid leukemia, so the T cells may come from the graft donor. The CDR3 DNA reads TGTGCCAGCAGCTTAGACGGGCCCGGGGGTGAAGCTTTCTTT. This encodes CASSLDGPGGEAFF.